This T cell receptor (beta chain) was captured in a study of blood T cell repertoires in COVID-19. The overall study: Acute-phase and convalescent COVID-19 samples originated in the United States, Italy and Spain. Sources were T cells, B-cell-depleted T cells, or PBMCs; the material itself was cDNA or gDNA.

TCRdb's table, derived via immunoSEQ multiplex PCR, lists solely in-frame clones and lacks some. Of 250,000 to 350,000 clones listed, 89% are singletons. V gave up 8 bases and J gave up 10 bases, with 21 bases separating them. From germline, CDR1 is MGHRA and CDR2 YSYEKL. CDR3 length equals 15 residues. Sequencing was done on a sample of peripheral blood. The gene calls are TRBV4-1 and TRBJ1-6; D gene uncertain. This clonotype was obtained from a young man who had recovered from COVID-19. Here the CDR3 DNA reads TGCGCCAGCGGACGAGAGGGAAATTTGGAATCACCCCTCCACTTT. Translating gives CASGREGNLESPLHF.